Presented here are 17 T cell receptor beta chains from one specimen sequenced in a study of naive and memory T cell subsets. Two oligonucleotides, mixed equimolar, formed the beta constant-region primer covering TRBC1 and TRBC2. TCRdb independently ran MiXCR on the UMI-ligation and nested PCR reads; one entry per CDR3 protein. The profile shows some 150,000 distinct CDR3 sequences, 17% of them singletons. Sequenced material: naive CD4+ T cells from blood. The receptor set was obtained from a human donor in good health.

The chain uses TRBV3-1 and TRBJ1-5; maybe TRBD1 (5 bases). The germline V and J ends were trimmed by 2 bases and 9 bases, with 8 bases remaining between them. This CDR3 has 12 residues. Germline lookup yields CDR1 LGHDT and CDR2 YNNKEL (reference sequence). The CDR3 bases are TGTGCCAGCAGCCAAAGGGGATGGCCCCAGCATTTT. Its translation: CASSQRGWPQHF. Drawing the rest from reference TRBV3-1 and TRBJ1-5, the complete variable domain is DTAVSQTPKYLVTQMGNDKSIKCEQNLGHDTMYWYKQDSKKFLKIMFSYNNKELIINETVPNRFSPKSPDKAHLNLHINSLELGDSAVYFCASSQRGWPQHFGDGTRLSIL.

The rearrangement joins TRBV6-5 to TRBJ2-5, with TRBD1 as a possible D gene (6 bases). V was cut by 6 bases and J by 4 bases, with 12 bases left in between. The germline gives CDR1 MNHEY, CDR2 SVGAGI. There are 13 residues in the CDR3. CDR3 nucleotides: TGTGCCAGCAGCCGGACAGACGGAGAGACCCAGTACTTC. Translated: CASSRTDGETQYF.

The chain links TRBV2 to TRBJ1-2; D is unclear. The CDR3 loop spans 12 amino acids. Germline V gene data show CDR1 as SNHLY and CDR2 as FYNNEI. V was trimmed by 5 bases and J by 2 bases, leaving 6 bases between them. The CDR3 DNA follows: TGTGCCAGCAGTCCGGAAAACTATGGCTACACCTTC. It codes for CASSPENYGYTF.

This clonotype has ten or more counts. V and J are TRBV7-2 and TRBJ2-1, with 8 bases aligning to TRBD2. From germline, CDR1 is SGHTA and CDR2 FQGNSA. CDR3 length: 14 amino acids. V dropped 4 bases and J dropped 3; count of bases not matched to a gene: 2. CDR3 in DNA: TGTGCCAGCAGCTCGGGGACTAGCTACAATGAGCAGTTCTTC. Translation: CASSSGTSYNEQFF.

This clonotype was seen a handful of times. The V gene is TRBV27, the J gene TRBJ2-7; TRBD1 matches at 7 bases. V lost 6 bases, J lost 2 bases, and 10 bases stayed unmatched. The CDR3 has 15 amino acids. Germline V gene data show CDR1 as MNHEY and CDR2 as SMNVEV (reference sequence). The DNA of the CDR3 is TGTGCCAGCAGACCCGGGACAGCTACAGCCTACGAGCAGTACTTC. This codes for CASRPGTATAYEQYF.

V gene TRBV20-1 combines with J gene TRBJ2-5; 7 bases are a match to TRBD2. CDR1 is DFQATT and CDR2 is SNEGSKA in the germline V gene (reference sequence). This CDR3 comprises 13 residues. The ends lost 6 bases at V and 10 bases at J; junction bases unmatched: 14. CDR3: CSAAPGLLSSQYF. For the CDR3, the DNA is TGCAGTGCCGCTCCGGGACTACTATCGAGCCAGTACTTC.

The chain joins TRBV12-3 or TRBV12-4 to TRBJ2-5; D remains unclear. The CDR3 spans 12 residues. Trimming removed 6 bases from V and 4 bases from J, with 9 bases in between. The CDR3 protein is CASRRERETQYF. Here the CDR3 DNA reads TGTGCCAGCAGAAGGGAACGAGAGACCCAGTACTTC.

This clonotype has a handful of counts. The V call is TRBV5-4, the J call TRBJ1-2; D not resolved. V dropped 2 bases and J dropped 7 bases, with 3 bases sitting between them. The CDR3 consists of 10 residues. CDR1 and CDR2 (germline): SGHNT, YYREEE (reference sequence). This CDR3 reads CASSFSGYTF. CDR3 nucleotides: TGTGCCAGCAGCTTTTCTGGCTACACCTTC.

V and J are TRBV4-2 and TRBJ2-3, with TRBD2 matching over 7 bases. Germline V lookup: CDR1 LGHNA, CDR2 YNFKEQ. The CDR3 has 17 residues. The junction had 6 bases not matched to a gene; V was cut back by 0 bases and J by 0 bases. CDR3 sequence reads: CASSQDGAGASTDTQYF. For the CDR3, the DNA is TGTGCCAGCAGCCAAGACGGCGCGGGAGCGAGCACAGATACGCAGTATTTT.

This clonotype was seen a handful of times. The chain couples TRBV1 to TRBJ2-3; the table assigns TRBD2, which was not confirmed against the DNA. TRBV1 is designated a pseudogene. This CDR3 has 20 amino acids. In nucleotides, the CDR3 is TGCACCAGCAGCCCTACAAGGAGGCTAGCGGGAGAAGGGGGCGCAGATACGCAGTATTTT. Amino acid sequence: CTSSPTRRLAGEGGADTQYF.

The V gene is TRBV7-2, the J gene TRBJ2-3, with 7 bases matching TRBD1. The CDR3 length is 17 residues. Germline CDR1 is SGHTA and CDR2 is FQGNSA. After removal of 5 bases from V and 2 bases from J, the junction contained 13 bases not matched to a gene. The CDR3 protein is CASSHRGRQVLTDTQYF. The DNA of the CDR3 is TGTGCCAGCAGCCACAGGGGTAGACAAGTCCTCACAGATACGCAGTATTTT.

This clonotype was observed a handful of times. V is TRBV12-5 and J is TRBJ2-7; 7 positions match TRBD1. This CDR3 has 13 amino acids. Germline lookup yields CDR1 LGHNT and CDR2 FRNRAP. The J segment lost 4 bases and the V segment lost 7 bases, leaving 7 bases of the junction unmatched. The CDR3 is CASAYRDSYEQYF. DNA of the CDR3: TGTGCTAGTGCATACCGGGACAGTTACGAGCAGTACTTC.

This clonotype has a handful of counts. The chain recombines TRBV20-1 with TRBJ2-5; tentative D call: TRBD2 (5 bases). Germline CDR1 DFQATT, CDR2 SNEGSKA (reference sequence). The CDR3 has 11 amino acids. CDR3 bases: TGCAGCGGGGAATACCAAGAGACCCAGTACTTC. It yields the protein CSGEYQETQYF.

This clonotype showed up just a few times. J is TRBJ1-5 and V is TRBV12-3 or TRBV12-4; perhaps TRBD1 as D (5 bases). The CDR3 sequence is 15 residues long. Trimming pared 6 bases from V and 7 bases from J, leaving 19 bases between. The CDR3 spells CASSEGQGAGQPQHF. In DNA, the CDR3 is TGTGCCAGCAGCGAGGGGCAGGGAGCTGGGCAGCCCCAGCATTTT.

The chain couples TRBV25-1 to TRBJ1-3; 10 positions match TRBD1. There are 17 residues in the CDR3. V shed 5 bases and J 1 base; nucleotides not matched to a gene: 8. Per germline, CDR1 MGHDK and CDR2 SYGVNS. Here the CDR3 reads CASSPRQGAVSGNTIYF. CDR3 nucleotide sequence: TGTGCCAGCAGTCCGCGACAGGGGGCCGTATCTGGAAACACCATATATTTT. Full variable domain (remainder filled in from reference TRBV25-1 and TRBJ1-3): EADIYQTPRYLVIGTGKKITLECSQTMGHDKMYWYQQDPGMELHLIHYSYGVNSTEKGDLSSESTVSRIRTEHFPLTLESARPSHTSQYLCASSPRQGAVSGNTIYFGEGSWLTVV.

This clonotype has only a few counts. CDR3 coding DNA: TGTGCCAGCGGGAGCGGGAGCTCAGACAATGAGCAGTTCTTC. It translates to CASGSGSSDNEQFF. The chain combines TRBV19 with TRBJ2-1; 8 nucleotides align to TRBD2. Trimming cost V 9 bases and J 5 bases; bases outside gene matches: 9. Per the germline V gene, CDR1 is LNHDA and CDR2 is SQIVND (reference sequence). The CDR3 spans 14 residues. Full variable domain (missing parts from reference TRBV19 and TRBJ2-1): DGGITQSPKYLFRKEGQNVTLSCEQNLNHDAMYWYRQDPGQGLRLIYYSQIVNDFQKGDIAEGYSVSREKKESFPLTVTSAQKNPTAFYLCASGSGSSDNEQFFGPGTRLTVL.

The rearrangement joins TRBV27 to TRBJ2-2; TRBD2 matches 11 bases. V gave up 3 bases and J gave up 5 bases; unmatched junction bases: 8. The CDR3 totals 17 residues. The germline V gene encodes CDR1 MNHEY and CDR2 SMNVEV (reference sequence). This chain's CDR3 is CASSLGGASGRTGELFF. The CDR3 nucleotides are TGTGCCAGCAGTTTGGGTGGGGCTAGCGGGAGGACCGGGGAGCTGTTTTTT.